This T cell receptor beta chain was observed in a study of patients and donors after allogeneic stem cell transplantation (dated by TCRdb to 2020 to 2021). Library preparation was by RT-PCR. Data came from a NextSeq 550. In TCRdb, the public reads were trimmed at Q25 with fastp and aligned with MiXCR, with productive beta chains retained. Rows with a matching CDR3 protein are joined into one entry that keeps the most common DNA and genes. This sample gives roughly 960,000 distinct CDR3 sequences in total; approximately 18% of them show up just once. The ten largest clones add up to about 6% of the sample. Taken from the germline V gene (reference sequence), the CDR1 and CDR2 loops are DFQATT and SNEGSKA. The CDR3 runs 14 residues from the cysteine to the phenylalanine. The DNA shown is the 42-base CDR3, in frame from base 1. V is clipped by 5 bases and J by 7 bases, and the sequence between their germline boundaries is 18 bases long.

A few counts support this clonotype. This clone's antigen is unknown. Base qualities are not recorded, but no much larger clone differs from it by a single base. The clonotype originates from a human donor who was either an allogeneic HSCT recipient or a stem cell or donor lymphocyte infusion donor (not recorded which). It is not recorded whose cells these are; they may come from a transplant donor. The V and J genes are TRBV20-1 and TRBJ2-1; the best D guess is TRBD2, with 5 bases matching. Sequencing was performed on blood, either unsorted or a sorted T cell fraction (not recorded which). The nucleotides read TGCAGTGCTCGGCGGGTCCCGGGGATGAATGAGCAGTTCTTC. Protein translation: CSARRVPGMNEQFF.